One sample yielded the 3 T cell receptor beta chains listed below, sequenced in a study of T cells in Graves' hyperthyroidism and ophthalmopathy. The CDR3 regions of TCR beta were amplified from RNA transcripts. The HTBI primer set was used in a first-round RT-PCR of the TCR CDR3. Via MiXCR, TCRdb re-called the multiplex PCR reads, giving one row per CDR3 protein. Among over 200,000 distinct CDR3 sequences listed, 17% were seen once. The sequenced sample was blood. These receptors were collected from a man in his fifties or sixties with Graves' hyperthyroidism.

The genes are TRBV7-6 and TRBJ1-1; D might be TRBD1 (5 bases). Per the germline V gene, CDR1 is SGHVS and CDR2 is FNYEAQ. Trimming took 1 base from V and 1 from J, leaving 10 bases between them. The CDR3 covers 15 residues. This CDR3 is CASSLEVGGNTEAFF. The CDR3, as DNA: TGTGCCAGCAGCTTAGAAGTGGGGGGGAACACTGAAGCTTTCTTT.

This clonotype was observed a few times. The chain joins TRBV5-6 to TRBJ2-5; no reliable D call. The V and J ends lost 0 bases and 2 bases respectively, with 8 bases between them. This CDR3 spans 14 amino acids. Germline V gives CDR1 SGHDT, CDR2 YYEEEE. CDR3 amino acids: CASSLGPVQETQYF. Written as DNA, the CDR3 is TGTGCCAGCAGCTTGGGTCCGGTTCAAGAGACCCAGTACTTC.

The V and J genes are TRBV2 and TRBJ1-6; D not resolved. This CDR3 has 14 residues. V lost 4 bases and J lost 6, with 10 bases in between. The germline V gene encodes CDR1 SNHLY and CDR2 FYNNEI. The CDR3: CASSGQPVNSPLHF. DNA of the CDR3: TGTGCCAGCAGTGGGCAGCCCGTTAATTCACCCCTCCACTTT.